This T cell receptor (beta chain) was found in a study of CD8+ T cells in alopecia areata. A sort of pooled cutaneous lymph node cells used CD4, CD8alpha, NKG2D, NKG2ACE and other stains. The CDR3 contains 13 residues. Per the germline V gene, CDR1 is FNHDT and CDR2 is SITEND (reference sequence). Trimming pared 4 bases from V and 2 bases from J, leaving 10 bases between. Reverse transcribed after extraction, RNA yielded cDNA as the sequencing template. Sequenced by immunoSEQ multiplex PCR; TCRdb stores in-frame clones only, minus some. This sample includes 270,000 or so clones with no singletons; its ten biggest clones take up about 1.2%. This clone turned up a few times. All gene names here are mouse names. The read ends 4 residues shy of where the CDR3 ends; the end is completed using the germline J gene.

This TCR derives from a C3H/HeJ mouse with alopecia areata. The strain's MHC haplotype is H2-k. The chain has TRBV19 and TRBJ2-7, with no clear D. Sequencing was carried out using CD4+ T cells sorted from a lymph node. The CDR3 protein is CASSLRGTYEQYF. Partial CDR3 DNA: TGTGCCAGCAGTCTCCGAGGTACCTAT. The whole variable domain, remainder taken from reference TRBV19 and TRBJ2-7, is GGIITQTPKFLIGQEGQKLTLKCQQNFNHDTMYWYRQDSGKGLRLIYYSITENDLQKGDLSEGYDASREKKSSFSLTVTSAQKNEMAVFLCASSLRGTYEQYFGPGTRLTVL.